The clone carrying this T cell receptor (beta chain) showed up many times. Its antigen is currently unknown. This entry belongs to a study of response to subunit inactivated influenza vaccine. Broader study findings: Few additional T cells are recruited per seasonal influenza vaccination, authors suggested.

Using its own MiXCR run on the RT-PCR reads, TCRdb lists one record per CDR3 protein. The table lists approximately 700,000 distinct CDR3 sequences, around 14% of them singletons, with 5.5% to 7% in the top ten. Germline loops: CDR1 SGHRS, CDR2 YFSETQ. Trimming at V came to 4 bases and at J to 4 bases, leaving 7 bases not matched to a gene. The CDR3 extends over 15 amino acids. V gene TRBV5-1 combines with J gene TRBJ1-5, with 8 bases lining up with TRBD1. This receptor was obtained from a man aged 50 or older who received an inactivated influenza vaccine. This sample comprised PBMCs from blood, obtained less than 15 days before vaccination. The CDR3 coding sequence is TGCGCCAGCAGCCCTTCGGACAGGGTAAATCAGCCCCAGCATTTT. Translation gives CASSPSDRVNQPQHF.